Included here is one T cell receptor beta chain sequence, with context. What it binds is not known. The sample comes from a study of T cell repertoires in cytomegalovirus infection. Study summary: CMV epitopes in the study were HLA-C-restricted (recently identified) and HLA-B-restricted (well studied). Public TCR beta signatures provided an indication of both CMV infection and a matching HLA type. The study's findings and limits: Cumulative public TCR beta family frequency identified carriers of CMV plus the relevant HLA. Predominance within the ex vivo response was attributable to HLA-C-restricted CMV-specific TCR beta clonotypes.

CDR3 length: 15 residues. Trimming removed 0 bases from V and 6 bases from J, with 13 bases in between. Germline CDR1 is MGHRA and CDR2 is YSYEKL. A single record per CDR3 protein comes from TCRdb applying MiXCR to the reads. The data hold approximately 500,000 distinct CDR3 sequences, with about 33% observed a single time. This chain uses TRBV4-1 with TRBJ2-3; maybe TRBD2 (5 bases). The sample consisted of cultured PBMCs, taken from culture after CMV antigen stimulation. This receptor was obtained from a human donor in good health (CMV status not recorded). Some clones in this sample may be carry-over from other donors' samples. The CDR3: CASSQERTATDTQYF. CDR3 nucleotide sequence: TGCGCCAGCAGCCAAGAAAGGACTGCCACGGATACGCAGTATTTT.